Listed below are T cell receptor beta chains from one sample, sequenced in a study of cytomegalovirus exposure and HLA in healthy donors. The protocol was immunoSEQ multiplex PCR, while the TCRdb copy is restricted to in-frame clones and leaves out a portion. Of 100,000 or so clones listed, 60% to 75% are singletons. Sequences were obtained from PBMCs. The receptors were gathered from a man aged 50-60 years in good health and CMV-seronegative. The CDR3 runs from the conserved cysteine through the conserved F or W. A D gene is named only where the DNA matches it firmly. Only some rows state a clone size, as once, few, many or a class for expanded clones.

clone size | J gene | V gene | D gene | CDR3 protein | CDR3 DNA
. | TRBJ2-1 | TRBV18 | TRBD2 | CASSLPTSGGGEQFF | TGTGCCAGCTCACTACCGACTAGCGGAGGGGGTGAGCAGTTCTTC
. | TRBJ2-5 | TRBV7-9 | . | CASSLAVGEETQYF | TGTGCCAGCAGCTTAGCGGTAGGGGAAGAGACCCAGTACTTC
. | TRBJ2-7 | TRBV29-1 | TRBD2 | CSVSPGGSYEQYF | TGCAGCGTCTCTCCGGGGGGCTCCTACGAGCAGTACTTC
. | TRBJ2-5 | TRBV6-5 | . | CASSSTGLQETQYF | TGTGCCAGCAGTAGTACAGGTCTCCAAGAGACCCAGTACTTC
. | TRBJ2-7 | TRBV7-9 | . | CASSLLQAREQYF | TGTGCCAGCAGCTTACTCCAGGCCCGGGAGCAGTACTTC
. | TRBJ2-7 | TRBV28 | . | CAAGQEASYEQYF | TGTGCCGCAGGTCAGGAGGCTTCCTACGAGCAGTACTTC
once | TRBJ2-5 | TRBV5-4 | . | CASSPTGETQYF | TGTGCCAGCAGCCCGACTGGAGAGACCCAGTACTTC
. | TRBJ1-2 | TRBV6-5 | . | CASSYSTPREGYGYTF | TGTGCCAGCAGTTACTCGACCCCTCGTGAGGGCTATGGCTACACCTTC
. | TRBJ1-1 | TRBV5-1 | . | CASSLQTANTEAFF | TGCGCCAGCAGCCTTCAGACAGCGAACACTGAAGCTTTCTTT
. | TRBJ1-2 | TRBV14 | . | CASSQQGSYGYTF | TGTGCCAGCAGCCAACAGGGGAGCTATGGCTACACCTTC
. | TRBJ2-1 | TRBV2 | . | CASSEGGGAYNEQFF | TGTGCCAGCAGTGAGGGGGGGGGCGCATACAATGAGCAGTTCTTC
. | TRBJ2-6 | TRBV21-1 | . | CASVASGANVLTF | .
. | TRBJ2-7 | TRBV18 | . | CASSQADSYEQYF | TGTGCCAGCTCACAAGCGGACAGCTACGAGCAGTACTTC
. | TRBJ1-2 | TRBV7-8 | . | CASSPNRARNPHGYTF | TGTGCCAGCAGCCCCAATAGAGCCAGGAACCCCCATGGCTACACCTTC
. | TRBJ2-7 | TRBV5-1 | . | CASSLESGTSSYEQYF | TGCGCCAGCAGCTTGGAGTCGGGAACAAGCTCCTACGAGCAGTACTTC
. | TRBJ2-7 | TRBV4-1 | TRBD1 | CASSQAGGTGRYEQYF | TGCGCCAGCAGCCAAGCTGGCGGGACAGGGAGGTACGAGCAGTACTTC
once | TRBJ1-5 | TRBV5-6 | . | CASSLNVGRVTNQPQHF | TGTGCCAGCAGCTTGAATGTCGGCAGGGTTACCAATCAGCCCCAGCATTTT
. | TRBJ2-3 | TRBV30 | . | CAWSGRGLRTDTQYF | TGTGCCTGGAGTGGCCGGGGTCTTCGCACAGATACGCAGTATTTT
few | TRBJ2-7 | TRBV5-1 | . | CASSLGGQFLEQYF | TGCGCCAGCAGCCTGGGGGGACAGTTCCTCGAGCAGTACTTC
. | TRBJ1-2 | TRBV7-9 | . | CASSSSMEQPSYTF | TGTGCCAGCAGCTCATCGATGGAGCAACCCAGCTACACCTTC
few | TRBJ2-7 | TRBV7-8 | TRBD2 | CASSLRVGTSGSREQYF | TGTGCCAGCAGCTTGAGGGTCGGGACTAGCGGGTCTCGCGAGCAGTACTTC
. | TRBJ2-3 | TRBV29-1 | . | CSVEESGDGTDTQYF | TGCAGCGTTGAAGAATCGGGGGACGGCACAGATACGCAGTATTTT
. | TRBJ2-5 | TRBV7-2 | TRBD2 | CASLGGVGVEWETQYF | TGTGCCAGCCTGGGGGGGGTTGGGGTGGAGTGGGAGACCCAGTACTTC
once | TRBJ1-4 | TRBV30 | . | CAWSPRWRGNEKLFF | TGTGCCTGGAGTCCCCGATGGAGAGGAAATGAAAAACTGTTTTTT
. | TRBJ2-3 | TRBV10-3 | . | CAIRRDTSSTDTQYF | TGTGCCATCAGACGGGACACATCTAGCACAGATACGCAGTATTTT
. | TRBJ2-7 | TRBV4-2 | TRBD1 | CASSGQGARGQEQYF | TGTGCCAGCAGCGGACAGGGGGCCCGAGGCCAGGAGCAGTACTTC
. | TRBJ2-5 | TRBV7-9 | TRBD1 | CASSLWGQGASQETQYF | TGTGCCAGCAGCCTATGGGGCCAGGGGGCTAGTCAAGAGACCCAGTACTTC
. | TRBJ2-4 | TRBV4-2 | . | CASSQSQGAENIQYF | TGTGCCAGCAGTCAGAGTCAAGGGGCCGAAAACATTCAGTACTTC
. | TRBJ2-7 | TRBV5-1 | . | CASSSQGSYEQYF | TGCGCCAGCAGCTCCCAGGGGTCCTACGAGCAGTACTTC
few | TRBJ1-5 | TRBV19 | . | CASSPPRGSNQPQHF | TGTGCCAGTAGCCCCCCCCGGGGAAGCAATCAGCCCCAGCATTTT
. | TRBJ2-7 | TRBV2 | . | CASREAQNRNEQYF | TGTGCCAGCAGGGAGGCCCAGAACCGAAACGAGCAGTACTTC
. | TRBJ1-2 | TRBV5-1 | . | CASSPGYGLTLNYGYTF | TGCGCCAGCAGCCCAGGCTACGGACTGACTTTAAACTATGGCTACACCTTC
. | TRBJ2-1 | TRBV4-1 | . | CASSQVAQAQFF | TGCGCCAGCAGCCAAGTCGCGCAGGCGCAGTTCTTC
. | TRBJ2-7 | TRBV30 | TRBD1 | CAWSVGQGASEQYF | TGTGCCTGGAGTGTGGGACAGGGGGCTAGCGAGCAGTACTTC
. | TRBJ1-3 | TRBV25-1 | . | CASKQGGGNTIYF | TGTGCCAGCAAGCAGGGCGGTGGAAACACCATATATTTT
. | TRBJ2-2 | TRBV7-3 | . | CASRETGTTGELFF | TGTGCCAGCAGGGAGACAGGTACCACCGGGGAGCTGTTTTTT
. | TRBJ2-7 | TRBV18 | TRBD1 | CASSPEGTDYEQYF | TGTGCCAGCTCACCGGAAGGGACAGACTACGAGCAGTACTTC
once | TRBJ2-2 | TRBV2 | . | CASSARENTGELFF | TGTGCCAGCAGTGCACGGGAGAACACCGGGGAGCTGTTTTTT
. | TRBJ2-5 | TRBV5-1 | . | CASSGGFGETQYF | TGCGCCAGCAGCGGAGGATTTGGGGAGACCCAGTACTTC
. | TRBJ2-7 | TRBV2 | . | CASSGGLSGLRGQYF | TGTGCCAGCAGTGGGGGTCTGAGCGGACTACGGGGACAGTACTTC
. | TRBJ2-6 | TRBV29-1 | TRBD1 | CSFQGAPPGANVLTF | TGCAGCTTTCAGGGGGCACCCCCTGGGGCCAACGTCCTGACTTTC
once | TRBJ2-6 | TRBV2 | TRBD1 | CATRQGTSGANVLTF | TGTGCCACCAGACAGGGAACCTCTGGGGCCAACGTCCTGACTTTC
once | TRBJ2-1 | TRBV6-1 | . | CASNGYENNEQFF | TGTGCCAGCAACGGGTACGAAAACAATGAGCAGTTCTTC
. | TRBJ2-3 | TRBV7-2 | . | CASSFGGGDTQYF | TGTGCCAGCAGCTTTGGAGGCGGAGATACGCAGTATTTT
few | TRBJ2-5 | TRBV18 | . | CASSRAGQETQYF | TGTGCCAGCTCACGGGCGGGACAAGAGACCCAGTACTTC
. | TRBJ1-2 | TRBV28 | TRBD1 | CASSLSGTGGDYGYTF | TGTGCCAGCAGTTTATCGGGGACAGGGGGAGACTATGGCTACACCTTC
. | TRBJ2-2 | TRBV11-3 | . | CASSLVDGGTGELFF | TGTGCCAGCAGCTTAGTCGACGGGGGTACCGGGGAGCTGTTTTTT
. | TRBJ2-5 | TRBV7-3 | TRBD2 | CASSLGGDKTQYF | TGTGCCAGCAGCTTAGGGGGGGATAAGACCCAGTACTTC
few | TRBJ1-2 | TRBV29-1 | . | CSVDTGDYGYTF | TGCAGCGTTGATACGGGTGACTATGGCTACACCTTC
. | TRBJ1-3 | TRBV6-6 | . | CASSLRPYGNTIYF | TGTGCCAGCAGCCTCAGGCCCTACGGAAACACCATATATTTT
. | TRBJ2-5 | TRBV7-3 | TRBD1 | CASSPTGSETQYF | TGTGCCAGCAGCCCGACAGGGAGTGAGACCCAGTACTTC
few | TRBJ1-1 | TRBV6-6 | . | CASSYGLLNTEAFF | TGTGCCAGCAGTTACGGGCTCCTGAACACTGAAGCTTTCTTT
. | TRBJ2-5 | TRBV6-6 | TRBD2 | CASSYQGLATETQYF | TGTGCCAGCAGTTACCAGGGACTAGCGACTGAGACCCAGTACTTC
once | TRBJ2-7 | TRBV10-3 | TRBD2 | CAIRGIAGSSYEQYF | TGTGCCATCAGGGGAATAGCGGGGAGCTCCTACGAGCAGTACTTC
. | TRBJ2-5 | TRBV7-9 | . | CSSSPTGSQETQYF | TGTTCCAGCAGCCCTACCGGGTCACAAGAGACCCAGTACTTC
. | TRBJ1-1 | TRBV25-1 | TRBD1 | CASSETGLNTEAFF | TGTGCCAGCAGTGAGACAGGGTTGAACACTGAAGCTTTCTTT
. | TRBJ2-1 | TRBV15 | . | CATSRDYTGGEQFF | TGTGCCACCAGCAGAGATTACACCGGGGGTGAGCAGTTCTTC
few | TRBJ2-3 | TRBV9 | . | CASSVGRTDTQYF | TGTGCCAGCAGCGTGGGCCGCACAGATACGCAGTATTTT
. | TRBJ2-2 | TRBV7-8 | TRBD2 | CASSPSGGAFLTEELFF | TGTGCCAGCAGCCCTAGCGGGGGGGCCTTTTTAACTGAGGAGCTGTTTTTT